The 22 T cell receptor beta chains below all came from one sample that was sequenced in a study of T cells after yellow fever vaccination. Via MiXCR, TCRdb re-called the 5' RACE reads, giving one row per CDR3 protein. Here the sample spans 150,000 to 200,000 distinct CDR3 sequences, roughly 11% being singletons. The specimen was CD8+ T cells sorted from PBMCs, collected 15 days after the yellow fever booster vaccination. Receptors originate from a man aged 18 to 29 who received the YFV17D yellow fever vaccine.

J is TRBJ1-5 and V is TRBV4-1; D not resolved. The CDR3 extends over 13 amino acids. Germline V gene lookup returns CDR1 MGHRA and CDR2 YSYEKL. V lost 6 bases, J lost 4 bases, and 10 bases lay in between. DNA for the CDR3: TGCGCCAGCAGTCGACGGGAGAATCAGCCCCAGCATTTT. Amino acid sequence: CASSRRENQPQHF.

The chain uses TRBV5-1 and TRBJ2-2; D possibly corresponds to TRBD2 (6 bases). The germline V gene has CDR1 SGHRS and CDR2 YFSETQ. The CDR3 is 15 residues long. V was shortened by 6 bases and J by 0 bases, with 12 bases between the two germline ends. CDR3 protein: CASTWRGANTGELFF. For the CDR3, the DNA is TGCGCCAGCACCTGGCGGGGAGCGAACACCGGGGAGCTGTTTTTT.

This clonotype was recorded at least ten times. The chain recombines TRBV11-3 with TRBJ2-1; D remains ambiguous. Germline V gives CDR1 SGHNT, CDR2 YENEEA. V lost 1 base and J 9 bases, leaving 4 bases between the germline ends. CDR3 length equals 11 residues. CDR3 in amino acids: CASSLGVEQFF. The CDR3 nucleotides read TGTGCCAGCAGCTTAGGGGTTGAGCAGTTCTTC. The whole variable domain, filled in from reference TRBV11-3 and TRBJ2-1, reads EAGVVQSPRYKIIEKKQPVAFWCNPISGHNTLYWYLQNLGQGPELLIRYENEEAVDDSQLPKDRFSAERLKGVDSTLKIQPAELGDSAVYLCASSLGVEQFFGPGTRLTVL.

The V gene is TRBV5-4, the J gene TRBJ2-5, with D possibly being TRBD1 or TRBD2 (5 bases each). This CDR3 has 15 amino acids. Trimming took 4 bases from V and 5 from J, leaving 18 bases between them. The germline V gene has CDR1 SGHNT and CDR2 YYREEE (reference sequence). CDR3 sequence (DNA): TGTGCCAGCAGCCCCGGGGACCACCCGACGGAGACCCAGTACTTC. Amino acid sequence: CASSPGDHPTETQYF. The whole variable domain, filled in from reference TRBV5-4 and TRBJ2-5, reads ETGVTQSPTHLIKTRGQQVTLRCSSQSGHNTVSWYQQALGQGPQFIFQYYREEENGRGNFPPRFSGLQFPNYSSELNVNALELDDSALYLCASSPGDHPTETQYFGPGTRLLVL.

This clonotype showed up just a few times. V gene TRBV11-2 combines with J gene TRBJ2-5, with 7 bases fitting TRBD2. The CDR3 has 14 amino acids. Losses at the gene ends were 11 bases for V and 2 bases for J; bases not matched to a gene: 11. CDR1 and CDR2 (germline): SGHAT, FQNNGV. The CDR3 here is CAGGLAGEQETQYF. CDR3 in DNA: TGTGCCGGCGGTCTGGCGGGAGAGCAAGAGACCCAGTACTTC.

The J gene is TRBJ2-1, the V gene TRBV7-8; 7 bases are a match to TRBD1. Losses at the gene ends were 3 bases for V and 5 bases for J; bases not matched to a gene: 7. Looked up from germline, CDR1 is SGHVS and CDR2 is FQNEAQ. The CDR3 has 15 residues. The CDR3 sequence: CASSLARQGHNEQFF. The CDR3 nucleotides read TGTGCCAGCAGCTTGGCGCGACAGGGCCACAATGAGCAGTTCTTC.

This rearrangement joins TRBV15 to TRBJ2-3; 7 nucleotides match TRBD2. Trimming at V came to 6 bases and at J to 0 bases, leaving 6 bases not matched to a gene. Germline CDR1 and CDR2: LNHNV and YYDKDF (reference sequence). The CDR3 consists of 15 residues. The CDR3 bases are TGTGCCACCAGGGCTAGCGGTATAAGCACAGATACGCAGTATTTT. It is translated as CATRASGISTDTQYF.

This clonotype was detected only a few times. The chain is built from TRBV5-1 and TRBJ2-7; perhaps TRBD1 as D (6 bases). The CDR3 contains 13 residues. In germline, CDR1 is SGHRS, CDR2 YFSETQ. V was shortened by 4 bases and J by 6 bases, with 14 bases between the two germline ends. The CDR3 is CASSQGTASEQYF. The CDR3 coding sequence is TGCGCCAGCAGCCAGGGGACCGCTAGCGAGCAGTACTTC.

This clonotype appeared many times. The rearrangement links TRBV10-3 to TRBJ1-5; D is possibly TRBD1 (5 bases). This CDR3 comprises 17 residues. With 0 bases removed from V and 5 bases from J, the gap between germline ends came to 17 bases. Germline V gene data show CDR1 as ENHRY and CDR2 as SYGVKD. In DNA, the CDR3 is TGTGCCATCAGTGAGTCCGAGGGGTCCCACTTCTATCAGCCCCAGCATTTT. Translation: CAISESEGSHFYQPQHF.

This clonotype occurred a few times. J is TRBJ1-5 and V is TRBV24-1; unclear D gene. Germline lookup yields CDR1 KGHDR and CDR2 SFDVKD. The CDR3 runs 17 residues. The ends were cut back, 1 base at V and 0 bases at J, with 12 bases in the middle. This CDR3 is CATSDFLQKYSNQPQHF. In nucleotides, the CDR3 is TGTGCCACCAGTGATTTTTTGCAGAAATATAGCAATCAGCCCCAGCATTTT.

The J gene is TRBJ1-2, the V gene TRBV4-1, with 8 bases identical to TRBD1. Looked up from germline, CDR1 is MGHRA and CDR2 is YSYEKL. CDR3 length: 15 residues. With V trimmed by 4 bases and J by 5 bases, 9 bases remained unmatched. CDR3 nucleotide sequence: TGCGCCAGCAGCCCCATCGGGCAGGGGGCGTATGGCTACACCTTC. Translation gives CASSPIGQGAYGYTF.

This clonotype was seen at least ten times. The rearrangement uses TRBV12-3 or TRBV12-4 and TRBJ1-2; D possibly corresponds to TRBD1 (6 bases). V lost 6 bases and J 2 bases, leaving 10 bases between the germline ends. The CDR3 consists of 13 residues. CDR3 sequence: CASSPTGNYGYTF. The CDR3 nucleotides are TGTGCCAGCAGCCCCACAGGGAACTATGGCTACACCTTC.

The sample holds a few counts of this clonotype. V is TRBV7-9 and J is TRBJ2-5; D ambiguous. CDR1 is SEHNR, CDR2 FQNEAQ, per germline (reference sequence). CDR3 size: 14 residues. Trimming removed 1 base at V and 5 bases at J, with 11 bases between. CDR3: CASSLEVARETQYF. The CDR3, as DNA: TGTGCCAGCAGCTTAGAGGTCGCTAGGGAGACCCAGTACTTC.

As concerns this clonotype: One end of the junction varies from germline; a read error may be responsible. The chain recombines TRBV25-1 with TRBJ1-1; possible D gene TRBD1, 5 bases. The CDR3 sequence is 13 residues long. Germline CDR1 reads MGHDK; CDR2 reads SYGVNS. This CDR3 reads CASSEFGATEAFF. The CDR3 DNA reads TGTGCCAGCAGCGAATTTGGGGCCACTGAAGCTTTCTTT.

This chain links TRBV6-5 with TRBJ1-1; the D is unclear. Deletions cut 4 bases from V and 5 bases from J, with 11 bases between. This CDR3 spans 13 amino acids. The germline V gene has CDR1 MNHEY and CDR2 SVGAGI. CDR3 sequence: CASSLGWETEAFF. CDR3 in DNA: TGTGCCAGCAGTTTGGGGTGGGAGACTGAAGCTTTCTTT.

In this sample, this clonotype turned up a few times. The chain is built from TRBV20-1 and TRBJ2-1; D gene uncertain. Germline V gene data show CDR1 as DFQATT and CDR2 as SNEGSKA (reference sequence). The CDR3 runs to 15 residues. Trimming stripped 5 bases from V and 0 bases from J, with 14 bases between. The CDR3 loop reads CSAPPAGRSYNEQFF. The CDR3 nucleotides are TGCAGTGCTCCACCCGCTGGTCGCTCCTACAATGAGCAGTTCTTC.

This clonotype was seen a few times. V gene TRBV20-1 combines with J gene TRBJ1-5, with D uncertain. CDR3 length: 15 amino acids. V lost 0 bases and J lost 7, with 16 bases in between. Germline V gene data show CDR1 as DFQATT and CDR2 as SNEGSKA (reference sequence). The CDR3 protein is CSARDTGGRGQPQHF. CDR3 bases: TGCAGTGCTAGAGATACCGGCGGACGGGGACAGCCCCAGCATTTT.

The chain recombines TRBV12-3 or TRBV12-4 with TRBJ2-2; D perhaps matches TRBD1 (5 bases). The V gene lost 8 bases and the J gene lost 4 bases, with 8 bases spanning the gap. There are 12 residues in the CDR3. CDR3 coding DNA: TGTGCCAGCCGACAGAGCACCGGGGAGCTGTTTTTT. As protein: CASRQSTGELFF.

V is TRBV2 and J is TRBJ2-4; tentative D call: TRBD2 (5 bases). Germline V gene data show CDR1 as SNHLY and CDR2 as FYNNEI. The length of the CDR3 is 17 residues. The V and J ends lost 3 bases and 0 bases respectively, with 15 bases between them. The CDR3 region has the DNA TGTGCCAGCAGTGAGTCGACGGGATCTCTAGCCAAAAACATTCAGTACTTC. Its protein product is CASSESTGSLAKNIQYF.

The chain recombines TRBV7-9 with TRBJ2-7; 7 bases fit TRBD2. J lost 7 bases, V lost 1 base, and 4 bases had no gene match. CDR3 length: 13 amino acids. Germline lookup yields CDR1 SEHNR and CDR2 FQNEAQ (reference sequence). The CDR3 DNA reads as TGTGCCAGCAGCTTAGGGACTAGTCCAGAGCAGTACGTC. Protein product: CASSLGTSPEQYV.

The sample holds many counts of this clonotype. This chain links TRBV4-2 with TRBJ1-1; TRBD1 is a possible D gene (6 bases). CDR1 and CDR2 (germline): LGHNA, YNFKEQ. Trimming took 0 bases from V and 0 from J, leaving 17 bases between them. This CDR3 region has 18 residues. The CDR3 region has the DNA TGTGCCAGCAGCCAAGATAATGCCATTACAGGGTTGAACACTGAAGCTTTCTTT. This encodes CASSQDNAITGLNTEAFF.

This chain uses TRBV7-9 with TRBJ1-1; perhaps TRBD1 as D (5 bases). Trimming removed 8 bases from V and 3 bases from J, with 19 bases in between. This CDR3 has 15 amino acids. Germline assignment: CDR1 SEHNR and CDR2 FQNEAQ (reference sequence). The CDR3 here is CASCSVRAWDTEAFF. DNA of the CDR3: TGTGCCAGCTGCTCCGTCAGGGCTTGGGACACTGAAGCTTTCTTT. Combining the CDR3 with reference TRBV7-9 and TRBJ1-1 gives the whole variable domain DTGVSQNPRHKITKRGQNVTFRCDPISEHNRLYWYRQTLGQGPEFLTYFQNEAQLEKSRLLSDRFSAERPKGSFSTLEIQRTEQGDSAMYLCASCSVRAWDTEAFFGQGTRLTVV.